This T cell receptor beta chain was profiled in a study of cytomegalovirus exposure and HLA in healthy donors. Study conclusions and caveats: As a later analysis showed, a missense DCLRE1C variant was linked to trimming of TCR beta V- and J-genes. Later analysis reportedly placed an Asian-associated ancestry cluster below the roughly 700-donor mean in N-insertions.

Per germline, CDR1 SQVTM and CDR2 ANQGSEA. The CDR3 runs 14 residues. About this clone itself: Its specificity is unknown. Germline and junction disagree at one end, which may indicate a read error.

The PCR employed 60 Vbeta primers together with 13 Jbeta primers. Sequencing used immunoSEQ multiplex PCR; TCRdb keeps in-frame clones, though not all of them. The table includes roughly 120,000 clones, around 62% detected once. The sequenced sample was PBMCs. The TCR sequence derives from a woman in her thirties or forties in good health and CMV-seropositive. The chain carries TRBV29-1 and TRBJ2-1, with D unclear. The CDR3 DNA reads TGCAGCGTGGAAGAAAGTCGGGCCTACAATGAGCAGTTCTTC. It translates to CSVEESRAYNEQFF.